This T cell receptor (beta chain) was captured in a study of T-cell reconstitution after alpha-beta-depleted transplantation in children. Germline lookup yields CDR1 SGHAT and CDR2 FQNNGV. This CDR3 is built from 15 residues. Trimming shortened V by 5 bases and J by 1 base, and 12 bases separated the two germline ends. Preparation of the TCRbeta library used unique molecular identifiers. TCRdb re-called the PCR reads through MiXCR, storing one row per CDR3 protein. Of 250,000 to 350,000 distinct CDR3 sequences listed, over 8% are singletons. The sample consisted of PBMCs from the stem cell graft donor, taken from the stem cell graft. The sequence was collected from a human donor who donated a stem cell graft to a child with SCID. V gene TRBV11-2 combines with J gene TRBJ1-3; D is possibly TRBD1 (6 bases). In DNA form, the CDR3 reads TGTGCCAGCAGCGCAGGACAGAATTCTGGAAACACCATATATTTT. Translation gives CASSAGQNSGNTIYF.